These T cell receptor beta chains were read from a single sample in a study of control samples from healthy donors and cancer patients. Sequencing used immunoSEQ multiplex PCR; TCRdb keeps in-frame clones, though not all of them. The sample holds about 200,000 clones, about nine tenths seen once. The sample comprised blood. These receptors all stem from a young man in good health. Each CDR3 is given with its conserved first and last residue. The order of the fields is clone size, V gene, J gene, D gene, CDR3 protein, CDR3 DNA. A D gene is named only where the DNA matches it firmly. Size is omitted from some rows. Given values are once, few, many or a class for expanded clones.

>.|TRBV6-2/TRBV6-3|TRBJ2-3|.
CASSLGGSAGTQYF
TGTGCCAGCAGTTTGGGGGGCTCGGCGGGTACGCAGTATTTT
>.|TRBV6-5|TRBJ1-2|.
CASRTGGYGYTF
TGTGCCAGCAGGACCGGGGGCTATGGCTACACCTTC
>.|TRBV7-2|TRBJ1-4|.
CASSRGSGNEKLFF
TGTGCCAGCAGCCGGGGGAGTGGTAATGAAAAACTGTTTTTT
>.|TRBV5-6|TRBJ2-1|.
CASSLWGGGDNEQFF
TGTGCCAGCAGCCTCTGGGGTGGGGGCGACAATGAGCAGTTCTTC
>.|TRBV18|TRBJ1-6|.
CASSQRQSSYNSPLHF
TGTGCCAGCTCCCAGAGACAGTCAAGTTATAATTCACCCCTCCACTTT
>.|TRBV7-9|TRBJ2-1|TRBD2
CASSPRASGSEIYNEQFF
TGTGCCAGCAGCCCACGGGCTAGCGGAAGCGAGATCTACAATGAGCAGTTCTTC
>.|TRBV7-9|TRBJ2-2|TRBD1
CASSLQDRGFTGELFF
TGTGCCAGCAGCTTACAGGACAGGGGGTTCACCGGGGAGCTGTTTTTT
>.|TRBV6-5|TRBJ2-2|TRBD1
CASSLRQGLNTGELFF
TGTGCCAGCAGTTTAAGACAGGGATTGAACACCGGGGAGCTGTTTTTT
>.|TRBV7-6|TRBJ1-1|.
CASSPEAGQKNTEAFF
TGTGCCAGCAGCCCTGAAGCTGGGCAGAAAAACACTGAAGCTTTCTTT
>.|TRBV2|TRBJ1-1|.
CASRHRESTAEAFF
TGTGCCAGCAGGCACAGGGAAAGTACCGCTGAAGCTTTCTTT
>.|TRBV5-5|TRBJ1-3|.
CASSLDSLDGNTIYF
TGTGCCAGCAGCTTGGACAGTTTAGATGGAAACACCATATATTTT
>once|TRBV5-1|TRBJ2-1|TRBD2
CASSLDSGSSYNEQFF
TGCGCCAGCAGCCTAGATAGCGGGAGCTCCTACAATGAGCAGTTCTTC
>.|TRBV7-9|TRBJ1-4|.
CASSPARAANEKLFF
TGTGCCAGCAGCCCCGCCAGGGCAGCTAATGAAAAACTGTTTTTT
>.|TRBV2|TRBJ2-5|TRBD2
CASSEKRGGPETQYF
TGTGCCAGCAGTGAAAAGCGGGGGGGCCCAGAGACCCAGTACTTC
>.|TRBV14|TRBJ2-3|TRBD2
CASSRLAGVTDTQYF
TGTGCCAGCAGCCGACTAGCGGGGGTCACAGATACGCAGTATTTT
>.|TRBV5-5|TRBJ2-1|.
CASSLGVYNEQFF
TGTGCCAGCAGCTTGGGGGTTTACAATGAGCAGTTCTTC
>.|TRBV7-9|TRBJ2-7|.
CASSPTSRGYEQYF
TGTGCCAGCAGCCCAACCTCGAGGGGGTACGAGCAGTACTTC
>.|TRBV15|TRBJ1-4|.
CATSRDKGRGNEKLFF
TGTGCCACCAGCAGAGATAAGGGCAGGGGCAATGAAAAACTGTTTTTT
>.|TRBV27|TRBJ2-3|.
CASSYSADTQYF
TGTGCCAGCAGTTATTCAGCCGATACGCAGTATTTT
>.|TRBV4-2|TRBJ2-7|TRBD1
CASSARLNRDRPYEQYF
TGTGCCAGCAGCGCTCGACTAAACCGGGACAGACCCTACGAGCAGTACTTC
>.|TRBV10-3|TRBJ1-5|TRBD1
CATEPGQNSNQPQHF
TGTGCCACCGAGCCGGGACAGAATAGCAATCAGCCCCAGCATTTT
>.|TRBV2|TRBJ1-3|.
CASRDRTSGNTIYF
TGTGCCAGCAGGGACAGAACCTCTGGAAACACCATATATTTT
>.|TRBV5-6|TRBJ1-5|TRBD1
CASSGRGRGPQHF
TGTGCCAGCAGCGGCAGGGGGCGAGGGCCCCAGCATTTT
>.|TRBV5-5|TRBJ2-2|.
CASSLNGGELFF
TGTGCCAGCAGCTTGAACGGCGGGGAGCTGTTTTTT
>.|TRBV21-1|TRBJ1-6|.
CASSIRVYESPLHF
TGTGCCAGCAGCATTAGGGTCTATGAGTCACCCCTCCACTTT
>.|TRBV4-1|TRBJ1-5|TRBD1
CASSQEEPGQGDQPQHF
TGCGCCAGCAGCCAAGAAGAGCCGGGACAGGGGGATCAGCCCCAGCATTTT
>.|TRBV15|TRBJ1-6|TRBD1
CATSREDSGGSPLHF
TGTGCCACCAGCAGGGAAGACTCAGGGGGTTCACCCCTCCACTTT
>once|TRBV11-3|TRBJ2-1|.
CASSPSRGAYNEQFF
TGTGCCAGCAGCCCCTCCAGGGGAGCCTACAATGAGCAGTTCTTC
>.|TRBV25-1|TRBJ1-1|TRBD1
CASRPRDRSNTEAFF
TGTGCCAGCAGACCCCGGGACAGGTCGAACACTGAAGCTTTCTTT
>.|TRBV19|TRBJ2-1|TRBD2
CASMSRGSYNEQFF
TGTGCCAGTATGTCGCGGGGGTCCTACAATGAGCAGTTCTTC
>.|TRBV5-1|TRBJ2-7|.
CASSLATGHIEQYF
TGCGCCAGCAGCTTGGCCACGGGACACATCGAGCAGTACTTC
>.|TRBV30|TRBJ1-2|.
CAWSLGINYGYTF
TGTGCCTGGAGTCTGGGGATTAACTATGGCTACACCTTC
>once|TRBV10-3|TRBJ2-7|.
CAISESRQDLSYEQYF
TGTGCCATCAGTGAGTCCCGACAGGACCTCTCCTACGAGCAGTACTTC
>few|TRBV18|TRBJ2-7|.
CASSAGSEQYF
TGTGCCAGCTCAGCGGGTTCCGAGCAGTACTTC
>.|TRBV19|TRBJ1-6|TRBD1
CASSITQGARSPLHF
TGTGCCAGTAGTATCACCCAGGGGGCACGGTCACCCCTCCACTTT
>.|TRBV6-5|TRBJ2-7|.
CASRLDSTAKQYF
TGTGCCAGTAGACTGGACTCGACGGCGAAGCAGTACTTC
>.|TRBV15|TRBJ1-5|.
CATSRGSAIRVNNQPQHF
TGTGCCACCAGCAGGGGAAGCGCGATAAGAGTGAACAATCAGCCCCAGCATTTT
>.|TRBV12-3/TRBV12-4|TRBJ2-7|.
CASSLGVTYEQYF
TGTGCCAGCAGTTTAGGAGTTACCTACGAGCAGTACTTC
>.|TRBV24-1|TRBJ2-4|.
CATSDRVDKNIQYF
TGTGCCACCAGTGATCGGGTTGACAAAAACATTCAGTACTTC
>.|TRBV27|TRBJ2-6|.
CASSPTVAGANVLTF
TGTGCCAGCAGCCCAACAGTAGCTGGGGCCAACGTCCTGACTTTC
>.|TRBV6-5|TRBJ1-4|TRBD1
CASSWGQGFEKLFF
TGTGCCAGCAGCTGGGGACAGGGTTTTGAAAAACTGTTTTTT
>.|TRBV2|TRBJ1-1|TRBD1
CASSRQGANTEAFF
TGTGCCAGCAGTCGACAGGGGGCGAACACTGAAGCTTTCTTT
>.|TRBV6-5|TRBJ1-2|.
CASSPSPRNYGYTF
TGTGCCAGCAGTCCTTCCCCCAGAAACTATGGCTACACCTTC
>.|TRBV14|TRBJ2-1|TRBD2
CASSQERGLAGHNEQFF
TGTGCCAGCAGCCAAGAAAGAGGACTAGCGGGACACAATGAGCAGTTCTTC
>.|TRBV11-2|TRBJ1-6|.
CASSSNIGSLHF
TGTGCCAGCAGCTCTAATATAGGGTCCCTCCACTTT
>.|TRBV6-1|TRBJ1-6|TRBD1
CASSETQGNSYNSPLHF
TGTGCCAGCAGTGAAACACAGGGGAACTCCTATAATTCACCCCTCCACTTT
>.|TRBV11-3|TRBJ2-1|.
CASSLGLGLGEQFF
TGTGCCAGCAGCTTAGGGCTAGGGTTAGGTGAGCAGTTCTTC
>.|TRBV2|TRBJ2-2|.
CASSASAAGELFF
TGTGCCAGCAGTGCTTCAGCCGCCGGGGAGCTGTTTTTT
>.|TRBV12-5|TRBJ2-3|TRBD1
CASGGSGGDTQYF
TGTGCTAGTGGTGGATCAGGGGGAGATACGCAGTATTTT
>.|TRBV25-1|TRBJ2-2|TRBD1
CASRAGQGTTGELFF
TGTGCCAGCAGGGCCGGACAGGGAACCACCGGGGAGCTGTTTTTT
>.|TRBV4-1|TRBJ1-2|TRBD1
CASSQENWGTRTGLVYGYTF
TGCGCCAGCAGCCAAGAAAATTGGGGAACCAGGACAGGGTTAGTCTATGGCTACACCTTC
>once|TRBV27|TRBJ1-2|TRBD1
CASSLSFMGQGRNYGYTF
TGTGCCAGCAGTTTATCTTTTATGGGACAGGGGAGAAACTATGGCTACACCTTC
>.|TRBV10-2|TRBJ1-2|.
CASRDTAPNYGYTF
TGCGCCAGCAGGGATACCGCCCCCAACTATGGCTACACCTTC
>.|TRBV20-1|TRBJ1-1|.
CSASLGGGWSNTEAFF
TGCAGTGCTAGTCTGGGTGGGGGATGGTCGAACACTGAAGCTTTCTTT
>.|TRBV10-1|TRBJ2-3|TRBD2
CASRASGGSTDTQYF
TGCGCCAGCAGAGCCAGCGGGGGGAGCACAGATACGCAGTATTTT